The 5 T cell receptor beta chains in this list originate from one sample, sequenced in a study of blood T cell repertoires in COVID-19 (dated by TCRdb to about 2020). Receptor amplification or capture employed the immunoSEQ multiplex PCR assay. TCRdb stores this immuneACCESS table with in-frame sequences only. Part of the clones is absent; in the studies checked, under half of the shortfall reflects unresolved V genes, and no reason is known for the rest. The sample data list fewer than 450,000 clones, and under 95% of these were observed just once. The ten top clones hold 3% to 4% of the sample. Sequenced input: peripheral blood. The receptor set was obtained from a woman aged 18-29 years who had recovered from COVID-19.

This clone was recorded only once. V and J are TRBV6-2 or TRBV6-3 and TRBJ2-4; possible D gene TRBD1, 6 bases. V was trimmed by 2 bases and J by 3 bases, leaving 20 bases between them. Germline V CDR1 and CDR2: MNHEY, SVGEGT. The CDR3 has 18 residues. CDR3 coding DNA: TGTGCCAGCAGTTACCAGGAGCCAGGGGTTAGTGGCAAAAACATTCAGTACTTC. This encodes CASSYQEPGVSGKNIQYF.

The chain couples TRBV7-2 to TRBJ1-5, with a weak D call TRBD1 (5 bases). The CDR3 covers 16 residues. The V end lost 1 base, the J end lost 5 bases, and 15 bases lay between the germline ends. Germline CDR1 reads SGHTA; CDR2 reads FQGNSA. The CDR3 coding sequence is TGTGCCAGCAGCTTAGGTTCAGGTTCAGGGTATCAGCCCCAGCATTTT. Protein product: CASSLGSGSGYQPQHF.

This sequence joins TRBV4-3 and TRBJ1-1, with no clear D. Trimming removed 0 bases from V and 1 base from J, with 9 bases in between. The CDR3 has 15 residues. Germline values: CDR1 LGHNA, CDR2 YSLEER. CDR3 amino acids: CASSQDKLRNTEAFF. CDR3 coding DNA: TGCGCCAGCAGCCAAGATAAGTTGAGGAACACTGAAGCTTTCTTT.

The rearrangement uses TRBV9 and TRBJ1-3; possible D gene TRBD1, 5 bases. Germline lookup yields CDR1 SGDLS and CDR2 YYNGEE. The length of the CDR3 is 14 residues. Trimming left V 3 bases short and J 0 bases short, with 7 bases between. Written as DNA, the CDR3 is TGTGCCAGCAGCGGGGGGGGCTCTGGAAACACCATATATTTT. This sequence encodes CASSGGGSGNTIYF. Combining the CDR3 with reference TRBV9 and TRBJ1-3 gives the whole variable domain DSGVTQTPKHLITATGQRVTLRCSPRSGDLSVYWYQQSLDQGLQFLIQYYNGEERAKGNILERFSAQQFPDLHSELNLSSLELGDSALYFCASSGGGSGNTIYFGEGSWLTVV.

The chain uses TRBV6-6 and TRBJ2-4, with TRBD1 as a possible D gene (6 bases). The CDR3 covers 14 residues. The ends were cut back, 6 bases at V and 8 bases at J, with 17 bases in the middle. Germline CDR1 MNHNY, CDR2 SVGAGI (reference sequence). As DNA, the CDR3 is TGTGCCAGCAGGCACAGGGCGAAGCGTGACATTCAGTACTTC. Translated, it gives CASRHRAKRDIQYF.